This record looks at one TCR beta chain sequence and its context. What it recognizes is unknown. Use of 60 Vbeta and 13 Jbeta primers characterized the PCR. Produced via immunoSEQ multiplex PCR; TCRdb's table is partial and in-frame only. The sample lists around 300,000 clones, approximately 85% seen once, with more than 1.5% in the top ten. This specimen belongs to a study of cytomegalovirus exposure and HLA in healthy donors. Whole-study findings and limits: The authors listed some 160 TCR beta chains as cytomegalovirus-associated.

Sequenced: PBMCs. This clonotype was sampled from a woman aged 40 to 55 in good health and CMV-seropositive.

The CDR3 loop reads CASSLSGTGNNEQFF. For the CDR3, the DNA is TGTGCCAGCAGTTTGTCTGGGACAGGGAACAATGAGCAGTTCTTC. The V and J genes are TRBV28 and TRBJ2-1; 9 positions agree with TRBD1. The V gene end was trimmed by 3 bases and the J gene end by 5 bases; junction bases not matched to a gene: 5. CDR1 MDHEN and CDR2 SYDVKM come from the germline V gene. The CDR3 length is 15 residues.